This is a list of T cell receptor beta chains from one sample in a study of prognosis after radiotherapy for stage I lung cancer. TCRdb re-derived calls from the multiplex PCR reads in MiXCR, one entry per CDR3 protein. The sample carries over 10,000 distinct CDR3 sequences, around 50% recorded once. Sequencing used PBMCs, obtained before or after stereotactic body radiation therapy (not recorded which). The receptors shown here come from a donor aged 50 or older with non-small cell lung cancer. CDR3s include the opening cysteine and the closing phenylalanine or tryptophan. A D gene is named only where the DNA matches it firmly. The size of a clone is reported for some rows only, either as once, few or many, or as a class for expanded clones.

.,TRBV19,.,TRBJ2-7,CASSITGASYEQYF,TGTGCCAGTAGTATCACGGGGGCGAGCTACGAGCAGTACTTC
many,TRBV28,TRBD2,TRBJ2-3,CASSFPLAGVDTQYF,TGTGCCAGCAGTTTCCCCCTAGCGGGAGTAGATACGCAGTATTTT
many,TRBV7-2,.,TRBJ2-5,CASSLRGLLGGETQYF,TGTGCCAGCAGCCTACGGGGACTCCTAGGGGGTGAGACCCAGTACTTC
many,TRBV18,.,TRBJ2-2,CASSPLPGHNTGELFF,TGTGCCAGCTCACCACTCCCAGGACACAACACCGGGGAGCTGTTTTTT
many,TRBV24-1,.,TRBJ2-5,CATSDLGVGGMEETQYF,TGTGCCACCAGTGATCTGGGGGTAGGGGGGATGGAAGAGACCCAGTACTTC
.,TRBV5-1,.,TRBJ2-3,CASSWAGSVDTQYF,TGCGCCAGCTCCTGGGCGGGGTCTGTAGATACGCAGTATTTT
.,TRBV5-1,.,TRBJ2-1,CASSLLDEQFF,TGCGCCAGCAGTTTGTTAGATGAGCAGTTCTTC
medium-sized,TRBV20-1,TRBD2,TRBJ2-7,CSAREVDSGSYSYEQYF,TGCAGTGCTAGAGAGGTGGATAGCGGGAGTTACTCCTACGAGCAGTACTTC
once,TRBV28,TRBD1,TRBJ1-4,CASSFLRGRRSNEKLFF,TGTGCCAGCAGTTTTTTAAGGGGGCGACGTTCTAATGAAAAACTGTTTTTT
.,TRBV20-1,.,TRBJ1-2,CSASATGGGYTF,TGCAGTGCTAGCGCAACAGGAGGAGGCTACACCTTC
many,TRBV2,.,TRBJ2-7,CASSDRGRINEQYF,TGTGCCAGCAGTGACCGAGGACGGATTAACGAGCAGTACTTC
many,TRBV25-1,TRBD1,TRBJ1-2,CASSELRTGGTGYTF,TGTGCCAGCAGTGAATTGAGGACAGGGGGCACTGGCTACACCTTC
.,TRBV7-2,.,TRBJ2-7,CASSLGRELVQEQYF,TGTGCCAGCAGCTTAGGGAGGGAACTAGTTCAAGAGCAGTACTTC
.,TRBV6-5,.,TRBJ1-1,CARSYRGARDTEAFF,TGTGCCAGAAGTTACCGGGGGGCACGGGACACTGAAGCTTTCTTT
.,TRBV19,TRBD1,TRBJ2-3,CASNLRTGAGDTQYF,TGTGCCAGTAATTTGAGGACAGGGGCGGGAGATACGCAGTATTTT
.,TRBV6-2/TRBV6-3,TRBD1,TRBJ2-3,CASRRQGTGTKYF,TGTGCCAGCAGAAGACAGGGCACAGGTACGAAGTATTTT
large,TRBV5-1,.,TRBJ2-1,CASTGGGGNSYNEQFF,TGCGCCAGCACCGGTGGCGGTGGGAACTCCTACAATGAGCAGTTCTTC
.,TRBV20-1,.,TRBJ2-3,CSASPGVGDTQYF,TGCAGTGCTAGTCCTGGGGTAGGAGATACGCAGTATTTT
many,TRBV7-3,.,TRBJ2-3,CATPGGAGADTQYF,TGTGCCACCCCTGGGGGAGCCGGAGCAGATACGCAGTATTTT
once,TRBV6-1,.,TRBJ2-3,CASSVWGSTDTQYF,TGTGCCAGCAGTGTTTGGGGGAGCACAGATACGCAGTATTTT
.,TRBV6-1,TRBD1,TRBJ2-7,CASTGQGRYEQYF,TGTGCCAGCACCGGACAGGGGCGGTACGAGCAGTACTTC
many,TRBV5-1,.,TRBJ2-7,CASSTGARSSYEQYF,TGCGCCAGCAGCACGGGGGCCCGTAGCTCCTACGAGCAGTACTTC
.,TRBV7-9,TRBD1,TRBJ2-2,CASSLGYRGVSWELFF,TGTGCCAGCAGCTTAGGGTACAGGGGTGTTTCCTGGGAGCTGTTTTTT
medium-sized,TRBV20-1,.,TRBJ2-7,CSARDLGVYEQYF,TGCAGTGCTAGAGATCTCGGGGTCTACGAGCAGTACTTC
many,TRBV29-1,.,TRBJ2-1,CSVAVWEYNEQFF,TGCAGCGTTGCAGTCTGGGAATACAATGAGCAGTTCTTC
.,TRBV30,TRBD1,TRBJ1-2,CAWRKAGQKISGYTF,TGTGCCTGGAGGAAAGCGGGACAGAAAATCTCTGGCTACACCTTC